This T cell receptor beta chain was documented in a study of T cell responses to AZD1222 COVID-19 vaccine. Unmatched junction bases numbered 3, after V lost 3 bases and J lost 4 bases. This CDR3 is built from 14 residues. Germline CDR1 LNHDA, CDR2 SQIVND (reference sequence). This clone is classed as medium-sized. What it binds is not known. Points from the study as a whole: The peak T cell response came first, and repertoires were sampled only after it. Clonal diversity may have been underestimated in mostly white British donors.

Method: immunoSEQ multiplex PCR; TCRdb's copy keeps in-frame clones and lacks some. The sample lists around 53,000 clones; around 85% were seen once. This receptor was taken from an adult in good health. The specimen comprised peripheral blood, sampled on day 0 of MenACWY control vaccination. This chain uses TRBV19 with TRBJ2-3; TRBD2 matches at 8 bases. The CDR3 region is CASSIGLASDTQYF. CDR3 nucleotides: TGTGCCAGTAGTATCGGACTAGCTTCAGATACGCAGTATTTT. The full variable domain, its missing parts supplied by reference TRBV19 and TRBJ2-3, is DGGITQSPKYLFRKEGQNVTLSCEQNLNHDAMYWYRQDPGQGLRLIYYSQIVNDFQKGDIAEGYSVSREKKESFPLTVTSAQKNPTAFYLCASSIGLASDTQYFGPGTRLTVL.